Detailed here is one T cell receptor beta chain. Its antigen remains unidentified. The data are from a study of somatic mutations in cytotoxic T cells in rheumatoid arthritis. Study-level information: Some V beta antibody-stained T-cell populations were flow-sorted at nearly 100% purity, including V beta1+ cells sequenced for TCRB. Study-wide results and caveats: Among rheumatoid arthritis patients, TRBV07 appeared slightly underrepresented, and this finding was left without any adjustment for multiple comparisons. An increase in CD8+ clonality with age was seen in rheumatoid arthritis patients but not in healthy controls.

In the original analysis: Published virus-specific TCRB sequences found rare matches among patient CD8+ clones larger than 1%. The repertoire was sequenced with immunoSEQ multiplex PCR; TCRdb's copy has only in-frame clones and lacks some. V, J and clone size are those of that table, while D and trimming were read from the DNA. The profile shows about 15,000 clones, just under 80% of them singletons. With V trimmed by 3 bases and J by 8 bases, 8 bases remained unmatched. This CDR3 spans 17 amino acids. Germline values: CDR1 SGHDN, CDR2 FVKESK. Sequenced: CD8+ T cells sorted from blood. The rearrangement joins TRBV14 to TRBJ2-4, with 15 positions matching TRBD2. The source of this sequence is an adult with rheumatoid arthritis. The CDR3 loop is CASSHGLAGGPRYIQYF. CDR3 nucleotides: TGTGCCAGCAGCCATGGACTAGCGGGGGGGCCTCGATACATTCAGTACTTC. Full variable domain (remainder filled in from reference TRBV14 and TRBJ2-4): EAGVTQFPSHSVIEKGQTVTLRCDPISGHDNLYWYRRVMGKEIKFLLHFVKESKQDESGMPNNRFLAERTGGTYSTLKVQPAELEDSGVYFCASSHGLAGGPRYIQYFGAGTRLSVL.